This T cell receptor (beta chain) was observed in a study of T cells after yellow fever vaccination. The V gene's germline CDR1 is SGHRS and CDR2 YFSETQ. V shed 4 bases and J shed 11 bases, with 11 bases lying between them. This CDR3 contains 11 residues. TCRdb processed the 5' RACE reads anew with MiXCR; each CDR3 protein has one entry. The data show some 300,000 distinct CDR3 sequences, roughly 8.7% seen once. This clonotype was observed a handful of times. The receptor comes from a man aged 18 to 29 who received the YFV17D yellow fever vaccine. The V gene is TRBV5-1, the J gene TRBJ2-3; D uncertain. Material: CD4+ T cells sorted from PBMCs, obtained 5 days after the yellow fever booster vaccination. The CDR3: CASSLDGEQYF. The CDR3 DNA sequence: TGCGCCAGCAGCCTCGATGGGGAGCAGTATTTT.